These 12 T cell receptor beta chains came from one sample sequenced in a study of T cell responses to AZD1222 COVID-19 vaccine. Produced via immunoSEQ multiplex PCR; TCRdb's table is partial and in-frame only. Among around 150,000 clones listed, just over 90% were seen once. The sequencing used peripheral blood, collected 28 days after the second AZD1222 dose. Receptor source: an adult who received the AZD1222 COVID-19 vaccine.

The CDR3 here is CASSDPREQFF. DNA of the CDR3: TGTGCCAGCAGCGACCCCCGTGAGCAGTTCTTC. This chain links TRBV9 with TRBJ2-1, with D unresolved. The CDR3 extends over 11 amino acids. The V gene's germline CDR1 is SGDLS and CDR2 YYNGEE. V gave up 3 bases and J gave up 9 bases, with 7 bases separating them.

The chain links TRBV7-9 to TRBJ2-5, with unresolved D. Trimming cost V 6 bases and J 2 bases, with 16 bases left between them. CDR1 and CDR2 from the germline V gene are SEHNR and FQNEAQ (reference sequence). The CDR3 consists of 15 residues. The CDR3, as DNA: TGTGCCAGCAGTCCAGACTTTAGACGTCAAGAGACCCAGTACTTC. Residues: CASSPDFRRQETQYF.

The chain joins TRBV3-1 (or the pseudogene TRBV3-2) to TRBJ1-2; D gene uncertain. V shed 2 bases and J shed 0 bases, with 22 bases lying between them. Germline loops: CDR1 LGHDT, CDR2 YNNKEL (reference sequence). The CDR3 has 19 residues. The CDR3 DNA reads TGTGCCAGCAGCCAAATCATCCTGAGGAACAGAGAACCTAACTATGGCTACACCTTC. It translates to CASSQIILRNREPNYGYTF.

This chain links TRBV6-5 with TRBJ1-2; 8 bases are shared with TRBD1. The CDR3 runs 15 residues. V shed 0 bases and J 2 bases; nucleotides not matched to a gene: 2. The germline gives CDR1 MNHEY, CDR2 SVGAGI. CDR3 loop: CASSYSRGLNYGYTF. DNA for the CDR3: TGTGCCAGCAGTTACTCCAGGGGGCTCAACTATGGCTACACCTTC.

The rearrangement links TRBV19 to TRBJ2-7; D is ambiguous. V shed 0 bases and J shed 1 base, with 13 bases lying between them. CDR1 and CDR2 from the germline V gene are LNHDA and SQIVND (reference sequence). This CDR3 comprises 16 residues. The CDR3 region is CASSIDGTTRSYEQYF. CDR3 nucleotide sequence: TGTGCCAGTAGTATAGATGGAACCACGAGATCCTACGAGCAGTACTTC.

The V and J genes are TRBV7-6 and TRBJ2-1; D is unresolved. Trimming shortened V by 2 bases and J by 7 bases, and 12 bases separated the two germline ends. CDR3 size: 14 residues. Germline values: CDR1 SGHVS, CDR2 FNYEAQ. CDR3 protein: CASSLTTPGNEQFF. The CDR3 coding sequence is TGTGCCAGCAGCTTAACAACTCCTGGTAATGAGCAGTTCTTC.

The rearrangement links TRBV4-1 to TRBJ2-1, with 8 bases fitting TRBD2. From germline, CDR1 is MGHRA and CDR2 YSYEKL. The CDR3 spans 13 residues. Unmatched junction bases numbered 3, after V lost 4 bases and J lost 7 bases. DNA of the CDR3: TGCGCCAGCAGCCCAGCGGGAGATAATGAGCAGTTCTTC. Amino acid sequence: CASSPAGDNEQFF.

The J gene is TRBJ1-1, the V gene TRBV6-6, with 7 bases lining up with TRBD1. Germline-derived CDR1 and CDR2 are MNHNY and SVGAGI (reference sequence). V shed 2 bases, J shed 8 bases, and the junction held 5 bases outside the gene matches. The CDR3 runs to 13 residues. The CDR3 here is CASSYQTGAEAFF. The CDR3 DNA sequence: TGTGCCAGCAGTTACCAAACAGGGGCAGAAGCTTTCTTT.

The CDR3 nucleotides read TGTGCCAGCACCCTCGGAGGGAGGGCTTTCTTT. It encodes CASTLGGRAFF. This rearrangement joins TRBV12-3 or TRBV12-4 to TRBJ1-1; unclear D gene. V was cut by 7 bases and J by 11 bases, with 14 bases left in between. This CDR3 spans 11 amino acids.

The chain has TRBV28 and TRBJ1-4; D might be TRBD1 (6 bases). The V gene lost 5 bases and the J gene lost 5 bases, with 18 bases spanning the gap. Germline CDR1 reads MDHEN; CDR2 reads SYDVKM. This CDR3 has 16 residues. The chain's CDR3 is CASSPSPGTHNEKLFF. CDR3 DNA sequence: TGTGCCAGCAGTCCTTCCCCCGGGACACACAATGAAAAACTGTTTTTT. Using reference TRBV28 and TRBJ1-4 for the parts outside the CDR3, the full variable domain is DVKVTQSSRYLVKRTGEKVFLECVQDMDHENMFWYRQDPGLGLRLIYFSYDVKMKEKGDIPEGYSVSREKKERFSLILESASTNQTSMYLCASSPSPGTHNEKLFFGSGTQLSVL.

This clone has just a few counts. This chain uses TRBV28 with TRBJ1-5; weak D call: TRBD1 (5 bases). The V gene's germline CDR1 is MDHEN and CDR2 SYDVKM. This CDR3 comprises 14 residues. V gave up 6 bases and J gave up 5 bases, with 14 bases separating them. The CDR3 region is CASRLGVPDQPQHF. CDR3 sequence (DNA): TGTGCCAGCAGGCTAGGGGTGCCGGATCAGCCCCAGCATTTT.

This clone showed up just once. The CDR3 coding sequence is TGTGCCAGCAGCGACCTGGACAGGGTGGGTGGCTACACCTTC. Encoded protein: CASSDLDRVGGYTF. The genes are TRBV7-8 and TRBJ1-2; 8 bases align to TRBD1. Germline CDR1 SGHVS, CDR2 FQNEAQ. With V trimmed by 5 bases and J by 7 bases, 9 bases remained unmatched. This CDR3 has 14 amino acids.